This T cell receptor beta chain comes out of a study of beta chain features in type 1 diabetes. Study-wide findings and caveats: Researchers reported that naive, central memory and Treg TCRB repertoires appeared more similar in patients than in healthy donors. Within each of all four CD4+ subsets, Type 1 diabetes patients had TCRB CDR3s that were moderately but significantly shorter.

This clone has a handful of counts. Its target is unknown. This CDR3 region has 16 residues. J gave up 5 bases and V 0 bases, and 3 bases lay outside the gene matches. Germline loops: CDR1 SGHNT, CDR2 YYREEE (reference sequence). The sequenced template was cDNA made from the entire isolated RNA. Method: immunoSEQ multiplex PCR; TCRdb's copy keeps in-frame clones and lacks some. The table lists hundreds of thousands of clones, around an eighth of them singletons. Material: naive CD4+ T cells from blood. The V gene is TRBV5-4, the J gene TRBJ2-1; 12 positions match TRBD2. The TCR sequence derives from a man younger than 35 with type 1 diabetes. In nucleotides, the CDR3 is TGTGCCAGCAGCTTGGCTACTAGCGGGAGGAACAATGAGCAGTTCTTC. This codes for CASSLATSGRNNEQFF.